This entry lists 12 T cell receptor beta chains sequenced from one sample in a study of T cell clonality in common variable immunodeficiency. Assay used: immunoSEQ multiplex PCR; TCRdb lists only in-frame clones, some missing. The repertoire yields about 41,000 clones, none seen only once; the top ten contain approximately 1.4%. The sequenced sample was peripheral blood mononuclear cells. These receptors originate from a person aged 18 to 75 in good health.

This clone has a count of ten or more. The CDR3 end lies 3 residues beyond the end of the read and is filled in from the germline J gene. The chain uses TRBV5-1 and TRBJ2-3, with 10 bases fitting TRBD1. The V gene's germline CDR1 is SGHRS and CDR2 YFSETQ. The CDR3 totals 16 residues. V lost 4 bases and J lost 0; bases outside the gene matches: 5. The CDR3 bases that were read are TGCGCCAGCAGCGGACCGGGACAGGGGAGCACAGATACG. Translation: CASSGPGQGSTDT. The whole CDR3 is CASSGPGQGSTDTQYF.

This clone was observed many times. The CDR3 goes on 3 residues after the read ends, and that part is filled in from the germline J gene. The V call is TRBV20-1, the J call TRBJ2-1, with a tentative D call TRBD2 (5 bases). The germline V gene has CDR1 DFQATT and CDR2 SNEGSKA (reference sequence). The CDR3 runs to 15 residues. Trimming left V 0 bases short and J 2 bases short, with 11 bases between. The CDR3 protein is CSARDGLLPYNEQFF. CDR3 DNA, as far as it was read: TGCAGTGCTAGAGATGGACTTCTCCCCTACAATGAG.

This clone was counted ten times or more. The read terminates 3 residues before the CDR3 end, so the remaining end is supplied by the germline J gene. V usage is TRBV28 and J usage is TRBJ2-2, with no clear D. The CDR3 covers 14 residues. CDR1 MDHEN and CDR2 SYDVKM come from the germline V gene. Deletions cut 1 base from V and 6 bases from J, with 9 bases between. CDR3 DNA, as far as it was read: TGTGCCAGCAGTTTATCCCCTGAGGCCGGGGAG. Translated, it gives CASSLSPEAGE. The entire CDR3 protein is CASSLSPEAGELFF.

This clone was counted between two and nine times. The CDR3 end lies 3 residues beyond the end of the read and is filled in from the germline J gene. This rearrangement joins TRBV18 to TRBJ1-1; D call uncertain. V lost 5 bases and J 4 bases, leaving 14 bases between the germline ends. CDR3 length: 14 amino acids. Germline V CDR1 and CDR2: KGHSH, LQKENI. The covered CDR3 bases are TGTGCCAGCTCAACCGTCAGCACGGGCACTGAA. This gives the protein CASSTVSTGTE. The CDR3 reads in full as CASSTVSTGTEAFF.

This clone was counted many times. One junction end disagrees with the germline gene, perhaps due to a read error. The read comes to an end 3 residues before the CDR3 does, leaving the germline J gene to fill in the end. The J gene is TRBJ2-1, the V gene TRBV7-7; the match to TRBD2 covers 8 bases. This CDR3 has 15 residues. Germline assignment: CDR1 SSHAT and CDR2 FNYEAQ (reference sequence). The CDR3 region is CASSSVAGNYNEQFF. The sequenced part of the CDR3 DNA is TGTGCTAGCAGCTCAGTAGCGGGAAACTACAATGAG.

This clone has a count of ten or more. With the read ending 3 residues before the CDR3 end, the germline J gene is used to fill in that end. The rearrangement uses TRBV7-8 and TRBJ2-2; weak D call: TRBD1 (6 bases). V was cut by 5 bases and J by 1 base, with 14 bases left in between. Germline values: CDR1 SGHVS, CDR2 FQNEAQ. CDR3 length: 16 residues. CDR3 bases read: TGTGCCAGCAGCCCTCGGGACATCTTGAACACCGGGGAG. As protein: CASSPRDILNTGE. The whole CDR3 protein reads CASSPRDILNTGELFF.

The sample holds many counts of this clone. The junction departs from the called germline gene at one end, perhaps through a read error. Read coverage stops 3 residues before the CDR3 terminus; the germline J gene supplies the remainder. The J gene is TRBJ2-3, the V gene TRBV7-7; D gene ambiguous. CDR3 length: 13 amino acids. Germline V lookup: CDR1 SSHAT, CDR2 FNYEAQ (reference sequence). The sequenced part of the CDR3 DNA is TGTGCTAGCAGCTTACTTGTCTCAGATACG. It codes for CASSLLVSDT. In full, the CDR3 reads CASSLLVSDTQYF.

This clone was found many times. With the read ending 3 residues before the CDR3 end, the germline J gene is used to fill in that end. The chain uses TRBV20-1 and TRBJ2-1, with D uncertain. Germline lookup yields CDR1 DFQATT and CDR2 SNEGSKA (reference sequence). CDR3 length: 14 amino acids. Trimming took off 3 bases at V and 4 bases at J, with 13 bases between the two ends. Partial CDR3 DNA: TGCAGTGCTAGGCCAGGCGATTCTTACAATGAG. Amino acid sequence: CSARPGDSYNE. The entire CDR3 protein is CSARPGDSYNEQFF.

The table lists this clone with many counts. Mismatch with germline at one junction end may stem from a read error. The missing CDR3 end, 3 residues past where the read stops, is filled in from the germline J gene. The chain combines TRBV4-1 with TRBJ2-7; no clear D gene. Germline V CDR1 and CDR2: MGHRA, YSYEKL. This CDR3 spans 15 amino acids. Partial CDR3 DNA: TGCACCAGCAGCCAAGATCTTGCGCGGCCCAGCGAG. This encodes CTSSQDLARPSE. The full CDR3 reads CTSSQDLARPSEQYF.

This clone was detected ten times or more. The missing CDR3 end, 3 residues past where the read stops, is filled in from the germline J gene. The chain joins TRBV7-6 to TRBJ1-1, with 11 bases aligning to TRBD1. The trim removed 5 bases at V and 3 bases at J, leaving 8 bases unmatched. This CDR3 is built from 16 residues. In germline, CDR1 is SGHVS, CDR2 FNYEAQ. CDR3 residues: CASSDTGTGGDTEAFF. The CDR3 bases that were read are TGTGCCAGCAGCGACACCGGGACAGGGGGGGACACTGAA.

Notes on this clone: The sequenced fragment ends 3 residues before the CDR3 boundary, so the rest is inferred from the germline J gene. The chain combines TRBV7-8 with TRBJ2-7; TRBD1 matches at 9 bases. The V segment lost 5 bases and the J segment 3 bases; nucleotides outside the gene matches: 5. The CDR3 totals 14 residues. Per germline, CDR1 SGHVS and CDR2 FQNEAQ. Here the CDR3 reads CASSIQGANYEQYF. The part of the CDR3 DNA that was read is TGTGCCAGCAGCATACAGGGGGCGAACTACGAG.

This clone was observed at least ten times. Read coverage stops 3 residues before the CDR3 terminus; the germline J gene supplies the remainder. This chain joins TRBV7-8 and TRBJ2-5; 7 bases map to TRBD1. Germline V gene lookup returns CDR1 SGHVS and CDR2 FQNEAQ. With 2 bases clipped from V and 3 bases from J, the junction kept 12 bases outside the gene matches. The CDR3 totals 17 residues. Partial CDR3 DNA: TGTGCCAGCAGCTTAACCTTGTTTGACAGGGAGAAAGAGACC. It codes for CASSLTLFDREKET. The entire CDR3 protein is CASSLTLFDREKETQYF. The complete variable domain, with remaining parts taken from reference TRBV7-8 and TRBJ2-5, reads GAGVSQSPRYKVAKRGQDVALRCDPISGHVSLFWYQQALGQGPEFLTYFQNEAQLDKSGLPSDRFFAERPEGSVSTLKIQRTQQEDSAVYLCASSLTLFDREKETQYFGPGTRLLVL.